The clone carrying this TCR beta chain was found a few times. A unique molecular identifier was carried by every single TCR cDNA molecule. TCRdb used MiXCR to reprocess the 5' RACE reads, holding one entry per CDR3 protein. The table lists nearly 15,000 distinct CDR3 sequences, 7.5% to 10% of them singletons. The data originate from a study of spatial heterogeneity in lung cancer. Study-wide background: The study consistently detected more beta-chain than alpha-chain sequences. Unique TCR and UMI combinations averaged more than ten appearances each in raw reads.

Germline V gives CDR1 GTSNPN, CDR2 SVGIG (reference sequence). With 1 base removed from V and 2 bases from J, the gap between germline ends came to 12 bases. This CDR3 region has 15 residues. Time point in this sample: sample taken at primary tumor resection. Unsorted samples of tumor, nontumor lung or frozen PBMC had their whole RNA sequenced. There were 72 donors, all of them untreated patients with early-stage non-small cell lung cancer. This specimen was PBMCs, taken at surgery. The clonotype comes from a female donor with early-stage non-small cell lung cancer. The rearrangement links TRBV30 to TRBJ1-5, with D maybe TRBD1 (5 bases). The CDR3 coding sequence is TGTGCCTGGAGTGATGGGGCCGGGGGCAATCAGCCCCAGCATTTT. This gives the protein CAWSDGAGGNQPQHF.